This T cell receptor (beta chain) was retrieved from a study of blood T cell repertoires in COVID-19. Study-level background: Acute and convalescent COVID-19 specimens originated in the United States, Italy and Spain.

In the authors' workflow: Counts of nucleated cells, estimated from reference gene primer amplification, were obtained. The assay was immunoSEQ multiplex PCR, and TCRdb's table has in-frame clones only and misses some. D and trimming were read from the DNA, whereas the V and J calls and clone size are those reported in that table. Of around 68,000 clones listed, roughly 77% are singletons. Deletions cut 4 bases from V and 1 base from J, with 7 bases between. This CDR3 is 13 amino acids long. CDR1 and CDR2 from the germline V gene are MNHEY and SVGAGI. Sequenced input: peripheral blood. The sequence was collected from a human donor in a cohort sampled during active COVID-19. The chain employs TRBV6-5 and TRBJ1-1; D is unresolved. The CDR3 loop is CASSSSANTEAFF. For the CDR3, the DNA is TGTGCCAGCAGTTCCTCGGCGAACACTGAAGCTTTCTTT.